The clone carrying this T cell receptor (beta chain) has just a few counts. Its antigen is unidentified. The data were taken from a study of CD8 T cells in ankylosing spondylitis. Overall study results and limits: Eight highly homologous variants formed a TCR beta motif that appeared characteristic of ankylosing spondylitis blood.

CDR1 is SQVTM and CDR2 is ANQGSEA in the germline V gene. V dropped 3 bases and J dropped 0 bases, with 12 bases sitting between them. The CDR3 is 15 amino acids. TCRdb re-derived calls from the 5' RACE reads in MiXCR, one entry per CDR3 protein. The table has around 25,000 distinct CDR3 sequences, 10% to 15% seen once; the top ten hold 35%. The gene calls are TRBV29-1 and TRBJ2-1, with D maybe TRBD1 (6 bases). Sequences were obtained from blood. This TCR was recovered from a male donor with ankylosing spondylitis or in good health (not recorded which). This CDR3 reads CSVEGQARSYNEQFF. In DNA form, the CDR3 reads TGCAGCGTTGAGGGACAAGCACGCTCCTACAATGAGCAGTTCTTC.